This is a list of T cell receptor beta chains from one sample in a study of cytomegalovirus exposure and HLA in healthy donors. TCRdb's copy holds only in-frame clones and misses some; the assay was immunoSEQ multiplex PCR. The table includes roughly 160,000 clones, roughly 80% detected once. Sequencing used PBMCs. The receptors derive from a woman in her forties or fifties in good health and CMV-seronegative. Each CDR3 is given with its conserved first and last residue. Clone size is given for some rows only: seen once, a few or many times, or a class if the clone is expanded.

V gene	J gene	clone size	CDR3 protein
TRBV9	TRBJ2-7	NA	CASSLGQGMVTYEQYF
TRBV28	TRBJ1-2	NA	CASTEQAKNYGYTF
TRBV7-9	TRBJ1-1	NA	CASRTTGGTEAFF
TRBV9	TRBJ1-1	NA	CASSPTTGTGVIAEAFF
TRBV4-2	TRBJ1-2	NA	CASSLSPTGGSGGYTF
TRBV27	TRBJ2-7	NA	CASSLTRAGAYEQYF
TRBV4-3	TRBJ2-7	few	CASSQSVGTAALGEQYF
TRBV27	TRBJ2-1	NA	CASLRKERKQFF
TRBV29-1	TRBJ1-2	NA	CSVEDLMGRGGGQYGYTF
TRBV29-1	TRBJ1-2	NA	CSVRQGANYGYTF
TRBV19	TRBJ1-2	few	CASNTYSGTGGAAGYTF
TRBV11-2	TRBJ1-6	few	CASSFFRDSPLHF
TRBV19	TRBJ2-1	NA	CATMPTGTGLISEQFF
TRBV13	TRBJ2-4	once	CASSDTSGGNIQYF
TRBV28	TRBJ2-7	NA	CASTAIRGGVRSNYEQYF
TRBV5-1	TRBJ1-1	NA	CASSLGQGLFEAFF
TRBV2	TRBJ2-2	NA	CASSRLAGGASGELFF
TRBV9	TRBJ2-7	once	CASSTRQGAEEQYF
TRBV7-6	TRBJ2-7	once	CASSRTGGYEQYF
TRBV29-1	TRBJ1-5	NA	CSVEYGDQPQHF
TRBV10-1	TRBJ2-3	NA	CASSEARSGGTDTQYF
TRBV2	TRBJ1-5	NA	CASRQQMDRGFPHVPQHF
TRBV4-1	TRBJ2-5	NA	CASSPRPTSEETQYF
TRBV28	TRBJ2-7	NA	CASRIGQAYEQYF
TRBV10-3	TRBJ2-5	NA	CAISESGTQGETQYF
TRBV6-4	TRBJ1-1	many	CASRGTDKNTEAFF
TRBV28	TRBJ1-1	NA	CASTLNTEAFF
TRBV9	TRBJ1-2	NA	CASSVGGGGGYTF
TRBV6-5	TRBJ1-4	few	CASSPRDRGSGKLFF